This TCR beta chain was identified during a study of vaccination and CD4 T cells after COVID-19 (dated by TCRdb to the early 2020s). Background on the whole study: Convalescent patients had a positive SARS-CoV-2 result on nasal swab PCR, and of these patients, several had mild disease and one had severe disease. The convalescent cohort included six males and four females, with two Hispanic individuals, seven Caucasians, two Asians and one multiracial person. Each participant got two doses of either the Pfizer-BioNTech BNT162b2 vaccine (n=8) or the Moderna mRNA-1273 vaccine (n=2). Post-COVID blood samples from convalescent patients were collected a median of about 100 days after diagnosis, with a range of roughly 35 to 161 days. Post-vaccine blood samples were collected a median of about 72 days after the second vaccine dose, ranging from about 13 to 241 days. Culture stimuli were overlapping spike peptide pools from SARS-CoV-2 and from the common cold coronaviruses HCoV-NL63, HCoV-OC43 and HCoV-229E. Control cultures used a CEFX viral epitope pool as positive control, an HIV-1 Nef peptide pool as negative control, or no peptide. The spike-specific CD4+ TCR repertoire was compared before and after mRNA vaccination in approximately ten COVID-19 convalescent patients and a handful of infection-naive healthy vaccine recipients.

The germline V gene (reference sequence) yields MNHEY for CDR1 and SMNVEV for CDR2. CDR3 length: 12 amino acids, cysteine to phenylalanine. Only the CDR3 portion is preserved as DNA: 36 bases, with reading frame beginning at the first base. V is cut back by 10 bases and J by 8 bases, with 8 bases in the junction unmatched. What the work shows at the level of the full study, not this receptor alone: Only a relatively small number of convalescent patients were included in the study, and early timepoints following natural infection were not analyzed. In convalescent patients, a median roughly 87% of post-vaccine SARS-CoV-2-reactive clones were detected only after vaccination, suggesting vaccine-specific priming. Nearly all vaccine-specific clones in convalescent patients (304 of 307) were mono-reactive for SARS-CoV-2 spike rather than cross-reactive with common cold coronaviruses. Although the median number of SARS-CoV-2-reactive clonotypes went up from roughly 22 after infection to some 40 after vaccination, the increase was not significant.

With regard to this clonotype: Its cognate antigen has yet to be identified. Within one base of it there is no much larger clone, and no base qualities were kept.

The treatment or condition label, read with the paper, signifies: approximately 10-day PBMC culture with coronavirus spike peptide pools or control peptides (ViraFEST assay). The ViraFEST assay was used in the study, in which antigen-specific T cells were expanded with peptide pools and expanded clonotypes were subsequently identified by TCR sequencing. Positive SARS-CoV-2 PCR tests in the convalescent patients dated from March to December 2020, before Alpha, Beta and Delta variants emerged in the United States. Over 1.5 million PBMCs per well were cultured in IMDM with roughly 5% human AB serum and roughly 9.3 IU/ml IL-2, plus 10 ug/ml peptide pools. Half of the culture medium was replaced with fresh IL-2-containing medium on days 3 and 7. After around 11 days of culture, CD4+ T cells were isolated by negative selection using the EasySep CD4+ T cell isolation kit. PBMCs were separated from whole blood using Ficoll-Paque Plus gradient centrifugation and then either used fresh or cryopreserved at -140C. Each culture condition was generally run in triplicate wells.

Receptor amplification or capture employed PCR. TCR sequencing of DNA from cultured CD4+ T cells used the Oncomine TCR Beta short-read assay at the Johns Hopkins FTIC core. Genomic DNA was extracted from the cultured CD4+ T cells with the QIAamp micro DNA kit. Oncomine TCR Beta libraries from cultured CD4+ T cells were pooled with unique dual indexes and sequenced on an Illumina iSeq 100. As for how the authors treated the data: Non-productive sequences were removed, and CDR3s not starting with C, not ending with F or W, or shorter than 7 amino acids were discarded. Antigen-specific clonotypes were identified using the MANAFEST web application through comparison of peptide-stimulated wells with reference and other culture wells. For a clone to be called positive, the clone needed an FDR below 0.05, an odds ratio above 5, and a productive frequency above 0.1% in at least two of three replicate wells. A clonotype was classed as cross-reactive if the clonotype showed significant expansion both in SARS-CoV-2 spike wells and in at least one common cold coronavirus spike condition. Similarity between CDR3 sequences was evaluated in R version 3.6.1 using Levenshtein distances (stringdist) and unrooted phylogenetic trees (ape). TCRdb trimmed public reads at Q25 via fastp, called clones via MiXCR and kept in-frame beta chains. Identical CDR3 proteins give one entry, which carries the most common genes and DNA. These V and J calls derive from TCRdb rather than the authors' analysis. For this sample the table gives 6,500 to 8,500 distinct CDR3 sequences, of which around 73% were detected only once. Clones ranked in the top ten supply over 15% of the sample.

The chain employs TRBV27 and TRBJ1-2; 9 junctional bases match TRBD1. Sequencing was done on a sample of CD4+ T cells from blood, cultured in vitro. The clonotype originates from a human donor who had recovered from COVID-19. Read as DNA, the sequence is TGTGCCATCGAGGGACAGGGTGAAGGCTACACCTTC. Translation gives CAIEGQGEGYTF.